This TCR beta chain was captured by sequencing in a study of immune heterogeneity within non-small cell lung tumors. Germline CDR1 and CDR2: SGHRS and YFSETQ. There are 14 residues in the CDR3. V shed 4 bases and J 9 bases; nucleotides not matched to a gene: 10. This clonotype is termed medium-sized (0.01 to 0.1%). Template input, which was bulk tumor genomic DNA, totaled about 630 ng per sample. During surgery, each primary tumor gave multiple biopsies spaced as far apart as possible. Curative operations were performed on patients who had untreated, newly diagnosed non-small cell lung cancer. TCR beta CDR3 was amplified by multiplex PCR using 32 V and 13 J primers. TCRdb reprocessed the multiplex PCR reads via MiXCR and lists one record per CDR3 protein. Of about 15,000 distinct CDR3 sequences listed, less than 35% were seen once; the top ten hold 4%.

This chain uses TRBV5-1 with TRBJ2-1, with TRBD2 matching 7 bases. This TCR derives from a man between 40 and 49 years old with non-small cell lung cancer. The sample consisted of lung tumor tissue. CDR3 nucleotides: TGCGCCAGCAGCGTAGGACTAGAGGGGAGTGAGCAGTTCTTC. Its translation: CASSVGLEGSEQFF.